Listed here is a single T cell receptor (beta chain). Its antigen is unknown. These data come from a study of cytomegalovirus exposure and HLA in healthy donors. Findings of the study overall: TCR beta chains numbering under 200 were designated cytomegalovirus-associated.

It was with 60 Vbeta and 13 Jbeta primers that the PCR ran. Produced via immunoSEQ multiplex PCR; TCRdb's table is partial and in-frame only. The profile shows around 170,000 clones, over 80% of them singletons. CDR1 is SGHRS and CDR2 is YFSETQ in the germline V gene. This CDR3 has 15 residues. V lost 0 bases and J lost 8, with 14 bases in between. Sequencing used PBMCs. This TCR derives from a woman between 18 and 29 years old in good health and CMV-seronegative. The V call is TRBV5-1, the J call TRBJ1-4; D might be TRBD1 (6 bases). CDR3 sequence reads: CASSLGGRGDEKLFF. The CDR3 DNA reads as TGCGCCAGCAGCTTGGGAGGCAGGGGAGACGAAAAACTGTTTTTT.